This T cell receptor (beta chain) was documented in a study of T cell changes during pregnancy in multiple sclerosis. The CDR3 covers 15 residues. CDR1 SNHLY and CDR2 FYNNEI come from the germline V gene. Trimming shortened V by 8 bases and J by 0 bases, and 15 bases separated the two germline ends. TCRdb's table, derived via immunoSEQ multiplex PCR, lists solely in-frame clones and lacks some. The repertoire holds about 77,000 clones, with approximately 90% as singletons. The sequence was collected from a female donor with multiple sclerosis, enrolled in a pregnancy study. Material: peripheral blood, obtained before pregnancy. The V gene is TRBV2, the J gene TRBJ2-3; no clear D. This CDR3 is CASRSHDSSTDTQYF. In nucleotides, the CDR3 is TGTGCCAGCCGGTCGCATGACTCTAGCACAGATACGCAGTATTTT.